Listed below are T cell receptor beta chains from one sample, sequenced in a study of blood T cell repertoires in COVID-19. The repertoire was sequenced with immunoSEQ multiplex PCR; TCRdb's copy has only in-frame clones and lacks some. The data show about 97,000 clones, about 89% seen once. Sequenced input: peripheral blood. All receptors come from a woman aged 30 to 39 with acute or convalescent COVID-19. The CDR3 runs from the conserved cysteine through the conserved F or W. Fields, in order: clone size, CDR3 length, D gene, V gene, J gene, CDR3 protein, CDR3 DNA. A D gene is named only where the DNA matches it firmly. Not all rows give a size; the values are once, few, many and, for expanded clones, a class.

>once|12|.|TRBV10-1|TRBJ1-6
CAPVAYNSPLHF
TGCGCCCCTGTCGCCTATAATTCACCCCTCCACTTT
>few|20|TRBD2|TRBV29-1|TRBJ2-7
CSVAAPGGTTKRGAPDEQYF
TGCAGCGTTGCAGCCCCGGGAGGAACGACGAAGCGGGGGGCCCCTGACGAGCAGTACTTC
>.|13|.|TRBV30|TRBJ2-7
CAWAPVARGEQYF
TGTGCCTGGGCCCCGGTGGCCCGAGGCGAGCAGTACTTC
>.|14|TRBD1|TRBV7-9|TRBJ1-6
CASSLTGGSSPLHF
TGTGCCAGCAGCTTAACAGGGGGCTCTTCACCCCTCCACTTT
>once|16|.|TRBV7-9|TRBJ1-3
CASSLMGALSGNTIYF
TGTGCCAGCAGCTTGATGGGGGCCCTCTCTGGAAACACCATATATTTT
>.|16|.|TRBV14|TRBJ2-3
CASSQEGEVRADTQYF
TGTGCCAGCAGCCAAGAAGGCGAGGTTAGAGCAGATACGCAGTATTTT
>.|16|TRBD2|TRBV27|TRBJ2-3
CASRTPLAGATDTQYF
TGTGCCAGCAGAACTCCCCTAGCGGGAGCCACAGATACGCAGTATTTT
>few|13|.|TRBV19|TRBJ1-1
CAASARLRTEAFF
TGTGCCGCGTCCGCCAGGTTAAGGACTGAAGCTTTCTTT
>once|13|TRBD1|TRBV7-2|TRBJ1-2
CASSPDRVNGYTF
TGTGCCAGCAGCCCGGACAGGGTGAATGGCTACACCTTC
>few|11|.|TRBV5-1|TRBJ1-2
CASSLDSGYTF
TGCGCCAGCAGCTTGGACTCTGGCTACACCTTC
>few|11|.|TRBV2|TRBJ2-7
CASSYNYEQYF
TGTGCCAGCAGTTACAACTACGAGCAGTACTTC
>.|16|TRBD1|TRBV30|TRBJ2-7
CAWSSKGVQGYYEQYF
TGTGCCTGGAGTTCAAAGGGGGTACAGGGGTACTACGAGCAGTACTTC
>.|13|.|TRBV19|TRBJ1-4
CASSIDLSEKLFF
TGTGCCAGTAGTATAGATCTATCCGAAAAACTGTTTTTT
>.|13|.|TRBV24-1|TRBJ2-7
CATSEGPLSEQYF
TGTGCCACCAGTGAGGGCCCTTTAAGCGAGCAGTACTTC
>.|14|.|TRBV7-6|TRBJ1-4
CASSPTGGYEKLFF
TGTGCCAGCAGCCCTACGGGGGGGTATGAAAAACTGTTTTTT
>.|15|TRBD1|TRBV28|TRBJ1-3
CASSFVGQVGNTIYF
TGTGCCAGCAGTTTCGTGGGACAGGTTGGAAACACCATATATTTT
>once|17|TRBD1|TRBV28|TRBJ1-1
CASSLEGLRGRRTEAFF
TGTGCCAGCAGTTTAGAGGGCCTCAGGGGGCGACGGACTGAAGCTTTCTTT
>.|13|.|TRBV29-1|TRBJ2-7
CSCTGQSNYEQYF
TGCAGTTGTACCGGACAGTCAAACTACGAGCAGTACTTC
>once|15|TRBD1|TRBV4-1|TRBJ1-1
CASSSRQGWGTEAFF
TGCGCCAGCAGCTCCAGACAGGGCTGGGGTACTGAAGCTTTCTTT
>.|15|TRBD1|TRBV2|TRBJ1-6
CASSDRGLNNSPLHF
TGTGCCAGCAGTGACAGGGGGCTGAATAATTCACCCCTCCACTTT
>.|14|TRBD2|TRBV2|TRBJ2-7
CASSRTSGGQEQYF
TGTGCCAGCAGTCGGACTAGCGGGGGGCAGGAGCAGTACTTC
>.|15|.|TRBV6-5|TRBJ1-2
CASSYTGKRNYGYTF
TGTGCCAGCAGTTACACAGGAAAAAGAAACTATGGCTACACCTTC
>.|12|.|TRBV12-3/TRBV12-4|TRBJ2-1
CASSLIKGVELF
TGTGCCAGCAGTTTAATCAAGGGGGTAGAGCTCTTC